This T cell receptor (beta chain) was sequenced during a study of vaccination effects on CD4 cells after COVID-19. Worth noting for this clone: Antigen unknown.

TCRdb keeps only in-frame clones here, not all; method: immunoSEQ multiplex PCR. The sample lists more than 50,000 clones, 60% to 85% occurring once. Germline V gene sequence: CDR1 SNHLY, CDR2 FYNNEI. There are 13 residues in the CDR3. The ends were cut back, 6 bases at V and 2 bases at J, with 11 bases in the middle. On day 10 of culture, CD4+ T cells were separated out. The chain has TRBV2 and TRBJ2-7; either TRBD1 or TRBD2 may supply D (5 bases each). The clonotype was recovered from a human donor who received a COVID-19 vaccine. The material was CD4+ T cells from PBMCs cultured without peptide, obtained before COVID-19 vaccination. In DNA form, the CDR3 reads TGTGCCAGCAGACGGGACGGCACCTACGAGCAGTACGTC. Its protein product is CASRRDGTYEQYV.